This T cell receptor beta chain came from a study of T-cell reconstitution after alpha-beta-depleted transplantation in children. This clonotype was observed at least ten times. CDR3 size: 16 residues. Germline loops: CDR1 LGHDT, CDR2 YNNKEL (reference sequence). Trimming at V came to 1 base and at J to 1 base, leaving 6 bases not matched to a gene. The library targeted TCRbeta and was prepared with unique molecular identifiers. In TCRdb, the PCR reads were re-called with MiXCR into one record per CDR3 protein. The sample includes about 110,000 distinct CDR3 sequences, under 13% of them seen just once.

This specimen was PBMCs from the stem cell graft donor, taken from the stem cell graft. V usage is TRBV3-1 and J usage is TRBJ1-1; 7 bases agree with TRBD1. This TCR was recovered from a human donor who donated a stem cell graft to a child with acute lymphoblastic leukemia. CDR3 in DNA: TGTGCCAGCAGCCAAGCCACCGGGACAGCGAACACTGAAGCTTTCTTT. Translating it yields CASSQATGTANTEAFF.